Each of the 21 T cell receptor beta chains below was sequenced from the same sample in a study of T cell responses to AZD1222 COVID-19 vaccine. Sequenced by immunoSEQ multiplex PCR; TCRdb stores in-frame clones only, minus some. The sample lists around 170,000 clones, roughly 88% occurring once. The sequencing used peripheral blood, collected 28 days after the second AZD1222 dose. All receptors derive from an adult who received the AZD1222 COVID-19 vaccine.

The gene calls are TRBV21-1 and TRBJ1-2; TRBD1, as called in the table, went unchecked against the DNA. TRBV21-1 is recorded as a pseudogene. CDR3 size: 16 residues. This chain's CDR3 is CASLEKTGGFNYGYTF. CDR3 DNA sequence: TGTGCCAGCCTCGAAAAAACAGGGGGCTTTAACTATGGCTACACCTTC.

The chain uses TRBV25-1 and TRBJ2-1; TRBD1 agrees at 8 bases. V dropped 4 bases and J dropped 5; count of bases not matched to a gene: 7. This CDR3 contains 15 residues. CDR1 MGHDK and CDR2 SYGVNS come from the germline V gene. CDR3 residues: CASSVTGVIDNEQFF. CDR3 bases: TGTGCCAGCAGTGTGACAGGGGTCATAGACAATGAGCAGTTCTTC.

This rearrangement joins TRBV9 to TRBJ2-1; 8 bases map to TRBD2. J was trimmed by 6 bases and V by 4 bases; bases with no gene match: 9. In germline, CDR1 is SGDLS, CDR2 YYNGEE. This CDR3 region has 15 residues. In DNA, the CDR3 is TGTGCCAGCAGCTCCACCTCACGGGAGGGCAATGAGCAGTTCTTC. It codes for CASSSTSREGNEQFF.

The chain is built from TRBV5-4 and TRBJ1-5, with D possibly TRBD1 on 5 matching bases. Germline V CDR1 and CDR2: SGHNT, YYREEE (reference sequence). This CDR3 comprises 14 residues. The V gene lost 3 bases and the J gene lost 7 bases, with 14 bases spanning the gap. The CDR3 nucleotides read TGTGCCAGCAGCTACGGGGGTGGAGAACAGCCCCAGCATTTT. This gives the protein CASSYGGGEQPQHF.

The V call is TRBV27, the J call TRBJ2-5; the D call may be TRBD1 or TRBD2 (6 bases each). The CDR3 covers 14 residues. Per germline, CDR1 MNHEY and CDR2 SMNVEV (reference sequence). The V and J ends lost 2 bases and 5 bases respectively, with 12 bases between them. In DNA, the CDR3 is TGTGCCAGCAGTTTAAGGGGGGCTCTGGAGACCCAGTACTTC. Its translation: CASSLRGALETQYF.

This clone was counted once. This chain joins TRBV30 and TRBJ2-7; D is unclear. With 1 base removed from V and 2 bases from J, the gap between germline ends came to 9 bases. The CDR3 length is 13 residues. The germline CDR1 and CDR2 sequences are GTSNPN and SVGIG (reference sequence). In nucleotides, the CDR3 is TGTGCCTGGAGTGGGCAGGCTACCTACGAGCAGTACTTC. As protein: CAWSGQATYEQYF.

This chain uses TRBV30 with TRBJ1-4, with TRBD1 matching over 9 bases. Germline V CDR1 and CDR2: GTSNPN, SVGIG (reference sequence). This CDR3 comprises 21 residues. The V and J ends lost 3 bases and 0 bases, in that order; junction bases with no gene match: 20. Here the CDR3 reads CAWRRGTGKFFLSATNEKLFF. In DNA form, the CDR3 reads TGTGCCTGGAGAAGGGGGACAGGGAAATTTTTTCTAAGTGCAACTAATGAAAAACTGTTTTTT.

The chain employs TRBV3-1 (or the pseudogene TRBV3-2) and TRBJ2-2, with D perhaps TRBD1 or TRBD2 (6 bases each). The CDR3 has 16 residues. V was clipped by 4 bases and J by 5 bases, with 17 bases between them. Germline CDR1 LGHDT, CDR2 YNNKEL (reference sequence). The CDR3 DNA reads TGTGCCAGCAGCCCAGGGGAGGCAACGGGGACCGGGGAGCTGTTTTTT. As protein: CASSPGEATGTGELFF.

V usage is TRBV7-3 and J usage is TRBJ2-3; D is tentatively TRBD1 or TRBD2 (5 bases each). Germline CDR1 and CDR2: SGHTA and FQGTGA. V was pared by 4 bases and J by 3 bases, with 14 bases between. CDR3 length: 15 amino acids. The CDR3 is CASSSSGRNTDTQYF. CDR3 bases: TGTGCCAGCAGCTCCTCGGGGCGGAATACAGATACGCAGTATTTT.

The V gene is TRBV5-1, the J gene TRBJ2-7; unclear D gene. Trimming removed 0 bases from V and 5 bases from J, with 15 bases in between. The CDR3 spans 15 residues. CDR1 SGHRS and CDR2 YFSETQ come from the germline V gene. CDR3 residues: CASSLELGNGDEQYF. CDR3 DNA: TGCGCCAGCAGCTTGGAATTAGGGAACGGCGACGAGCAGTACTTC.

This clone was observed a few times. V is TRBV23-1 and J is TRBJ1-1, with 8 bases matching TRBD1. TRBV23-1 is placed among ORFs of uncertain function. The J segment lost 1 base and the V segment lost 0 bases, leaving 13 bases of the junction unmatched. The CDR3 totals 19 residues. CDR3 amino acids: CASSQSWTGRERWNTEAFF. The CDR3 coding sequence is TGCGCCAGCAGTCAATCTTGGACAGGGAGGGAGAGATGGAACACTGAAGCTTTCTTT.

Here the CDR3 reads CASSLERGNSNQPQHF. CDR3 sequence (DNA): TGTGCCAGCAGCTTGGAACGGGGAAATAGCAATCAGCCCCAGCATTTT. This sequence joins TRBV5-8 and TRBJ1-5, with no clear D. The V and J ends lost 0 bases and 0 bases respectively, with 10 bases between them. Germline-derived CDR1 and CDR2 are SGHTS and YDEGEE. The CDR3 extends over 16 amino acids.

The rearrangement joins TRBV9 to TRBJ2-3; D possibly corresponds to TRBD2 (5 bases). CDR3 length: 15 amino acids. V was shortened by 3 bases and J by 1 base, with 12 bases between the two germline ends. CDR1 and CDR2 (germline): SGDLS, YYNGEE. As DNA, the CDR3 is TGTGCCAGCAGCGCGCGGGTTGACGGCACAGATACGCAGTATTTT. Residues: CASSARVDGTDTQYF.

This rearrangement joins TRBV5-1 to TRBJ2-3; 10 bases match TRBD2. The germline gives CDR1 SGHRS, CDR2 YFSETQ. The junction had 6 bases not matched to a gene; V was cut back by 4 bases and J by 4 bases. The CDR3 has 15 amino acids. CDR3 sequence reads: CASSVSGGGPDTQYF. The CDR3 DNA follows: TGCGCCAGCAGCGTCAGCGGGGGGGGACCAGATACGCAGTATTTT. The whole variable domain, filled in from reference TRBV5-1 and TRBJ2-3, reads KAGVTQTPRYLIKTRGQQVTLSCSPISGHRSVSWYQQTPGQGLQFLFEYFSETQRNKGNFPGRFSGRQFSNSRSEMNVSTLELGDSALYLCASSVSGGGPDTQYFGPGTRLTVL.

The chain couples TRBV9 to TRBJ1-1; TRBD1 might be the D (5 bases). V lost 4 bases to trimming and J lost 6 bases, with 10 bases between them. Germline assignment: CDR1 SGDLS and CDR2 YYNGEE. CDR3 length equals 12 residues. DNA of the CDR3: TGTGCCAGCAGCAGGGGATTTGCTGAAGCTTTCTTT. Amino acids: CASSRGFAEAFF.

The chain recombines TRBV5-1 with TRBJ1-6, with D possibly TRBD1 on 6 matching bases. CDR3 length equals 16 residues. The germline V and J ends were trimmed by 2 bases and 5 bases, with 14 bases remaining between them. From germline, CDR1 is SGHRS and CDR2 YFSETQ. The CDR3 DNA reads as TGCGCCAGCAGCTTATTTAAGGGGGTGGATAATTCACCCCTCCACTTT. Translated, it gives CASSLFKGVDNSPLHF. The variable domain in full, with the rest retrieved from reference TRBV5-1 and TRBJ1-6, is KAGVTQTPRYLIKTRGQQVTLSCSPISGHRSVSWYQQTPGQGLQFLFEYFSETQRNKGNFPGRFSGRQFSNSRSEMNVSTLELGDSALYLCASSLFKGVDNSPLHFGNGTRLTVT.

The chain links TRBV18 to TRBJ2-7, with 8 bases fitting TRBD1. The CDR3 has 15 residues. The germline gives CDR1 KGHSH, CDR2 LQKENI. Germline trimming cut 5 bases from V and 2 bases from J; bases unmatched to any gene: 8. The DNA for the CDR3 is TGTGCCAGCTCAAATACAGGGGGTCCGGCCTACGAGCAGTACTTC. Amino acids: CASSNTGGPAYEQYF.

This clone was seen more than once but under ten times. The chain joins TRBV11-2 to TRBJ1-2, with TRBD1 matching over 10 bases. Germline CDR1 is SGHAT and CDR2 is FQNNGV. The CDR3 has 15 residues. With 5 bases clipped from V and 8 bases from J, the junction kept 11 bases outside the gene matches. CDR3 amino acids: CASSMNTGTGEGYTF. The CDR3, as DNA: TGTGCCAGCAGCATGAATACCGGGACAGGGGAAGGCTACACCTTC.

This chain uses TRBV15 with TRBJ1-2; 8 bases fit TRBD1. V trimming: 3 bases; J trimming: 5 bases; junction bases outside the gene matches: 8. CDR1 LNHNV and CDR2 YYDKDF come from the germline V gene (reference sequence). The CDR3 contains 15 residues. CDR3 nucleotides: TGTGCCACCAGCAGGGATCGACGACAGGGGTATGGCTACACCTTC. It codes for CATSRDRRQGYGYTF. Full variable domain (rest looked up from reference TRBV15 and TRBJ1-2): DAMVIQNPRYQVTQFGKPVTLSCSQTLNHNVMYWYQQKSSQAPKLLFHYYDKDFNNEADTPDNFQSRRPNTSFCFLDIRSPGLGDTAMYLCATSRDRRQGYGYTFGSGTRLTVV.

The V call is TRBV20-1, the J call TRBJ2-2; unclear D gene. Trimming shortened V by 5 bases and J by 4 bases, and 11 bases separated the two germline ends. The CDR3 is 13 amino acids. CDR1 is DFQATT, CDR2 SNEGSKA, per germline (reference sequence). The CDR3 DNA sequence: TGCAGTGCTGGTGGCAGAAGCACCGGGGAGCTGTTTTTT. The encoded protein is CSAGGRSTGELFF.

The chain combines TRBV15 with TRBJ1-6, with D uncertain. Deletions cut 1 base from V and 0 bases from J, with 10 bases between. CDR1 and CDR2 (germline): LNHNV, YYDKDF (reference sequence). This CDR3 has 17 amino acids. The CDR3 nucleotides read TGTGCCACCAGCAGAGTCACGGGGAGCTCCTATAATTCACCCCTCCACTTT. Its protein is CATSRVTGSSYNSPLHF.